This passage covers 2 T cell receptor beta chains from one sample sequenced in a study of T cell responses to AZD1222 COVID-19 vaccine. The data were produced by immunoSEQ multiplex PCR, yet TCRdb's version contains in-frame clones alone and is incomplete. Here the sample spans fewer than 150,000 clones, about 90% being singletons. Sample: peripheral blood, taken on day 0 of AZD1222 vaccination. Every receptor here comes from an adult in good health.

The CDR3, as DNA: TGTGCTAGTGGATTCTTCGTACAGTCTAACACCGGGGAGCTGTTTTTT. Translation: CASGFFVQSNTGELFF. The chain carries TRBV12-5 and TRBJ2-2; D is unresolved. Trimming shortened V by 6 bases and J by 2 bases, and 16 bases separated the two germline ends. The CDR3 spans 16 residues. CDR1 LGHNT and CDR2 FRNRAP come from the germline V gene.

CDR3 residues: CASSLDLGFDNTEAFF. CDR3 DNA: TGTGCCAGCAGCTTAGATTTGGGATTTGATAACACTGAAGCTTTCTTT. The V and J genes are TRBV11-3 and TRBJ1-1; D gene uncertain. The CDR3 has 16 amino acids. V shed 0 bases and J shed 2 bases, with 13 bases lying between them. CDR1 is SGHNT and CDR2 is YENEEA in the germline V gene.